This T cell receptor beta chain was obtained from a study of cytomegalovirus exposure and HLA in healthy donors. Vbeta (60) and Jbeta (13) primers were used in the PCR. Profiled with immunoSEQ multiplex PCR; TCRdb holds only in-frame clones, not every one. This table holds over 130,000 clones, approximately 70% found once. Only a few counts were recorded for this clone. This CDR3 is 17 amino acids long. V dropped 6 bases and J dropped 10 bases, with 29 bases sitting between them. CDR1 is MDHEN, CDR2 SYDVKM, per germline. This chain links TRBV28 with TRBJ2-3, with D possibly matching TRBD2 (5 bases). This clonotype was sampled from a woman younger than 45 in good health and CMV-seronegative. Sequencing used PBMCs. The CDR3 DNA reads TGTGCCAGCAGCTCCCGGGATCTAGGCGGGCGAGCCTCGGCGCAGTATTTT. Protein product: CASSSRDLGGRASAQYF.